These T cell receptor beta chains were read from a single sample in a study of blood T cell repertoires in COVID-19. The repertoire was sequenced with immunoSEQ multiplex PCR; TCRdb's copy has only in-frame clones and lacks some. This table has roughly 150,000 clones, over 70% appearing once. Sequenced material: PBMCs or T cells enriched from blood (not recorded which). Receptors originate from a man between 65 and 79 years old who had been exposed to COVID-19. The CDR3 runs from the conserved cysteine through the conserved F or W. The D gene is left open where the match is weak. Clone size is not always given. Where it is, it says once, few, many or a class for expanded clones.

abundance: NA; v_gene: TRBV13; d_gene: NA; j_gene: TRBJ1-2; len: 12; CDR3aa: CASREGGYGYTF; CDR3nt: TGTGCCAGCAGGGAAGGGGGTTATGGCTACACCTTC
abundance: NA; v_gene: TRBV29-1; d_gene: NA; j_gene: TRBJ1-1; len: 13; CDR3aa: CSVEGGGRNEAFF; CDR3nt: TGCAGCGTTGAAGGGGGGGGAAGAAATGAAGCTTTCTTT
abundance: NA; v_gene: TRBV6-6; d_gene: NA; j_gene: TRBJ2-7; len: 15; CDR3aa: CASSYSEVGQPEQYF; CDR3nt: TGTGCCAGCAGTTACTCAGAGGTGGGGCAGCCCGAGCAGTACTTC
abundance: NA; v_gene: TRBV27; d_gene: NA; j_gene: TRBJ2-3; len: 14; CDR3aa: CASSSRRALDTQYF; CDR3nt: TGTGCCAGCAGTTCACGGAGGGCCCTCGATACGCAGTATTTT
abundance: NA; v_gene: TRBV4-2; d_gene: TRBD2; j_gene: TRBJ2-1; len: 17; CDR3aa: CASSLQGLAGPSDEQFF; CDR3nt: TGTGCCAGCAGCCTCCAGGGACTAGCGGGGCCCTCGGATGAGCAGTTCTTC
abundance: NA; v_gene: TRBV6-5; d_gene: NA; j_gene: TRBJ1-5; len: 13; CDR3aa: CASSPGGIQPQHF; CDR3nt: TGTGCCAGCAGTCCGGGGGGAATTCAGCCCCAGCATTTT
abundance: NA; v_gene: TRBV19; d_gene: NA; j_gene: TRBJ1-5; len: 15; CDR3aa: CASSIEGEGNQPQHF; CDR3nt: TGTGCCAGTAGTATAGAAGGGGAGGGCAATCAGCCCCAGCATTTT
abundance: once; v_gene: TRBV19; d_gene: NA; j_gene: TRBJ2-3; len: 15; CDR3aa: CASSRGQFPGDTQYF; CDR3nt: TGTGCCAGTAGTAGAGGGCAATTTCCCGGAGATACGCAGTATTTT
abundance: few; v_gene: TRBV28; d_gene: TRBD1; j_gene: TRBJ1-5; len: 14; CDR3aa: CASRSGQVNQPQHF; CDR3nt: TGTGCCAGCAGGTCCGGACAGGTCAATCAGCCCCAGCATTTT
abundance: NA; v_gene: TRBV18; d_gene: NA; j_gene: TRBJ1-2; len: 15; CDR3aa: CASSPLDSQNYGYTF; CDR3nt: TGTGCCAGCTCACCATTGGACAGTCAAAACTATGGCTACACCTTC
abundance: NA; v_gene: TRBV6-7; d_gene: NA; j_gene: TRBJ1-4; len: 16; CDR3aa: CASSYFGEKSNEKLFF; CDR3nt: TGTGCCAGCAGTTACTTCGGGGAAAAGAGTAATGAAAAACTGTTTTTT
abundance: NA; v_gene: TRBV3-1/TRBV3-2; d_gene: TRBD1; j_gene: TRBJ1-4; len: 15; CDR3aa: CASSQGTGDNEKLFF; CDR3nt: TGTGCCAGCAGCCAAGGGACAGGGGATAATGAAAAACTGTTTTTT
abundance: once; v_gene: TRBV27; d_gene: NA; j_gene: TRBJ2-3; len: 15; CDR3aa: CASIRTATSTDTQYF; CDR3nt: TGTGCCAGCATCAGGACAGCTACTAGCACAGATACGCAGTATTTT
abundance: NA; v_gene: TRBV7-2; d_gene: TRBD2; j_gene: TRBJ2-5; len: 15; CDR3aa: CASGRLAGDAETQYF; CDR3nt: TGTGCCAGCGGACGACTAGCGGGAGATGCAGAGACCCAGTACTTC
abundance: NA; v_gene: TRBV10-2; d_gene: TRBD2; j_gene: TRBJ2-7; len: 17; CDR3aa: CASSEVTSGTYPYEQYF; CDR3nt: TGCGCCAGCAGTGAGGTGACTAGCGGGACTTACCCCTACGAGCAGTACTTC
abundance: NA; v_gene: TRBV7-2; d_gene: TRBD2; j_gene: TRBJ2-7; len: 17; CDR3aa: CASSLSGTNTLTYEQYF; CDR3nt: TGTGCCAGCAGCTTATCCGGGACTAACACCCTCACCTACGAGCAGTACTTC
abundance: NA; v_gene: TRBV2; d_gene: TRBD1; j_gene: TRBJ2-1; len: 14; CDR3aa: CASSGEGAVNEQFF; CDR3nt: TGTGCCAGCAGTGGCGAGGGGGCGGTAAATGAGCAGTTCTTC
abundance: NA; v_gene: TRBV5-4; d_gene: TRBD1; j_gene: TRBJ1-1; len: 13; CDR3aa: CASTQGGEPEAFF; CDR3nt: TGTGCCAGCACCCAAGGGGGCGAGCCTGAAGCTTTCTTT
abundance: NA; v_gene: TRBV7-9; d_gene: NA; j_gene: TRBJ2-7; len: 12; CDR3aa: CASSIGTLEQYF; CDR3nt: TGTGCCAGCAGCATCGGGACTTTGGAGCAGTACTTC
abundance: once; v_gene: TRBV28; d_gene: NA; j_gene: TRBJ1-5; len: 14; CDR3aa: CASSEGLSFRPQHF; CDR3nt: TGTGCCAGCAGTGAGGGATTGTCTTTTCGGCCCCAGCATTTT
abundance: NA; v_gene: TRBV11-3; d_gene: NA; j_gene: TRBJ2-6; len: 16; CDR3aa: CASSLRSASGANVLTF; CDR3nt: TGTGCCAGCAGCTTAAGGAGCGCCTCGGGGGCCAACGTCCTGACTTTC
abundance: NA; v_gene: TRBV7-2; d_gene: NA; j_gene: TRBJ2-2; len: 14; CDR3aa: CASNRGARTGELFF; CDR3nt: TGTGCCAGCAACCGGGGGGCCAGAACCGGGGAGCTGTTTTTT
abundance: NA; v_gene: TRBV5-1; d_gene: TRBD1; j_gene: TRBJ1-5; len: 14; CDR3aa: CASSLGQGGQPQHF; CDR3nt: TGCGCCAGCAGCCTCGGACAGGGAGGGCAGCCCCAGCATTTT
abundance: NA; v_gene: TRBV3-1/TRBV3-2; d_gene: TRBD2; j_gene: TRBJ2-1; len: 15; CDR3aa: CASSHGRNSYNEQFF; CDR3nt: TGTGCCAGCAGCCACGGGAGGAACTCCTACAATGAGCAGTTCTTC
abundance: NA; v_gene: TRBV4-3; d_gene: NA; j_gene: TRBJ1-4; len: 14; CDR3aa: CASSLKTVGEKLFF; CDR3nt: TGCGCCAGCAGCCTTAAGACAGTGGGGGAAAAACTGTTTTTT
abundance: few; v_gene: TRBV9; d_gene: NA; j_gene: TRBJ2-3; len: 13; CDR3aa: CASSVQGMDTQYF; CDR3nt: TGTGCCAGCAGCGTACAGGGGATGGATACGCAGTATTTT
abundance: NA; v_gene: TRBV12-3/TRBV12-4; d_gene: NA; j_gene: TRBJ2-4; len: 13; CDR3aa: CASSWGAKNIQYF; CDR3nt: TGTGCCAGCAGTTGGGGCGCCAAAAACATTCAGTACTTC
abundance: NA; v_gene: TRBV5-4; d_gene: NA; j_gene: TRBJ2-1; len: 15; CDR3aa: CASSVVKSSYNEQFF; CDR3nt: TGTGCCAGCAGCGTAGTCAAGAGCTCCTACAATGAGCAGTTCTTC
abundance: NA; v_gene: TRBV28; d_gene: TRBD2; j_gene: TRBJ2-1; len: 18; CDR3aa: CASSQGTSGISSYNEQFF; CDR3nt: TGTGCCAGCAGTCAGGGGACTAGCGGGATAAGCTCCTACAATGAGCAGTTCTTC
abundance: NA; v_gene: TRBV2; d_gene: NA; j_gene: TRBJ2-5; len: 12; CDR3aa: CASSGQGETQYF; CDR3nt: TGTGCCAGCAGTGGGCAGGGGGAGACCCAGTACTTC
abundance: NA; v_gene: TRBV5-6; d_gene: TRBD1; j_gene: TRBJ1-5; len: 16; CDR3aa: CASSLTGGQGDQPQHF; CDR3nt: TGTGCCAGCAGCTTGACAGGGGGTCAAGGTGATCAGCCCCAGCATTTT
abundance: NA; v_gene: TRBV2; d_gene: TRBD1; j_gene: TRBJ1-6; len: 15; CDR3aa: CASRFPGQGLSPLHF; CDR3nt: TGTGCCAGCAGGTTCCCGGGACAGGGGCTTTCACCCCTCCACTTT
abundance: once; v_gene: TRBV28; d_gene: TRBD2; j_gene: TRBJ2-7; len: 15; CDR3aa: CASSPGTSGSREQYF; CDR3nt: TGTGCCAGCAGCCCGGGGACTAGCGGGAGTCGAGAGCAGTACTTC
abundance: few; v_gene: TRBV5-6; d_gene: NA; j_gene: TRBJ1-3; len: 17; CDR3aa: CASSLYGGEGPGNTIYF; CDR3nt: TGTGCCAGCAGCTTGTACGGGGGGGAAGGCCCTGGAAACACCATATATTTT
abundance: NA; v_gene: TRBV5-1; d_gene: TRBD1; j_gene: TRBJ1-2; len: 14; CDR3aa: CASSPGTGGTGYTF; CDR3nt: TGCGCCAGCAGCCCAGGGACAGGGGGTACTGGCTACACCTTC
abundance: NA; v_gene: TRBV11-1; d_gene: TRBD2; j_gene: TRBJ2-5; len: 16; CDR3aa: CASSFLTSGREETQYF; CDR3nt: TGTGCCAGCAGTTTTCTCACTAGCGGGAGGGAGGAGACCCAGTACTTC
abundance: NA; v_gene: TRBV10-1; d_gene: NA; j_gene: TRBJ2-1; len: 14; CDR3aa: CADYRAFWYNEQFF; CDR3nt: TGCGCCGACTACAGGGCCTTTTGGTACAATGAGCAGTTCTTC
abundance: NA; v_gene: TRBV20-1; d_gene: TRBD1; j_gene: TRBJ1-2; len: 10; CDR3aa: CSLRTGGYTF; CDR3nt: TGCAGCCTTAGGACAGGCGGCTACACCTTC
abundance: NA; v_gene: TRBV19; d_gene: NA; j_gene: TRBJ2-2; len: 14; CDR3aa: CASRGTQNTGELFF; CDR3nt: TGTGCCTCCCGAGGGACTCAGAACACCGGGGAGCTGTTTTTT
abundance: NA; v_gene: TRBV7-9; d_gene: TRBD1; j_gene: TRBJ1-2; len: 15; CDR3aa: CASSLNQGANYGYTF; CDR3nt: TGTGCCAGCAGCTTAAACCAGGGGGCTAACTATGGCTACACCTTC
abundance: NA; v_gene: TRBV6-5; d_gene: NA; j_gene: TRBJ1-4; len: 15; CDR3aa: CASSPSRIGNEKLFF; CDR3nt: TGTGCCAGCAGCCCGTCAAGGATCGGGAATGAAAAACTGTTTTTT
abundance: NA; v_gene: TRBV5-1; d_gene: NA; j_gene: TRBJ2-7; len: 14; CDR3aa: CASSLWGVKDEQYF; CDR3nt: TGCGCCAGCAGCTTGTGGGGAGTTAAGGACGAGCAGTACTTC
abundance: NA; v_gene: TRBV7-9; d_gene: TRBD2; j_gene: TRBJ2-3; len: 16; CDR3aa: CASSFLTSGGGNTQYF; CDR3nt: TGTGCCAGCAGCTTCCTAACTAGCGGGGGTGGGAATACGCAGTATTTT
abundance: NA; v_gene: TRBV5-1; d_gene: TRBD1; j_gene: TRBJ1-2; len: 14; CDR3aa: CASSPTTGTYGYTF; CDR3nt: TGCGCCAGCAGCCCGACGACAGGGACATATGGCTACACCTTC
abundance: NA; v_gene: TRBV7-2; d_gene: TRBD2; j_gene: TRBJ2-2; len: 18; CDR3aa: CASSSLIGLAGNAGELFF; CDR3nt: TGTGCCAGCAGCTCCCTAATTGGACTAGCGGGAAACGCCGGGGAGCTGTTTTTT
abundance: NA; v_gene: TRBV5-1; d_gene: NA; j_gene: TRBJ1-5; len: 16; CDR3aa: CARGGFGVYSNQPQHF; CDR3nt: TGCGCCAGAGGAGGGTTTGGGGTATATAGCAATCAGCCCCAGCATTTT